This record concerns one T cell receptor (beta chain) sequence. Its cognate antigen has yet to be identified. The sample holds no much larger clone one base away, and base qualities are not on file. The CDR3 sequence holds 14 residues, the cysteine and phenylalanine included. CDR3 DNA is the only sequence kept; it has 42 bases, read in frame from the first base. V loses 6 bases at its end and J loses 1 base; junction bases beyond the gene matches: 4. As encoded in the germline V gene (reference sequence), CDR1 is LGHDT while CDR2 is YNNKEL. TCRbeta CDR3 regions were sequenced with the immunoSEQ Assay. After extraction, genomic DNA underwent amplification by bias-controlled multiplex PCR, followed by high-throughput sequencing. The source study handled its data this way. To quantify the absolute abundance of each unique TCRbeta CDR3 region, sequences were collapsed and filtered. T cell fraction was estimated by normalizing TCRbeta template counts to usable DNA, which was measured by amplifying reference genes present in all nucleated cells. Repertoire TCRs were annotated as SARS-CoV-2-specific when V gene, CDR3 amino acid sequence and J gene were exactly matched to a known reactive TCR set. The reference SARS-CoV-2 TCR set was obtained from MIRA and was filtered for enrichment in COVID-19-positive ImmuneCODE repertoires, whereby public or cross-reactive TCRs were removed. Drawing on the MIRA antigens, annotated TCRs were analysed further at the level of specific ORF or position within ORF. Breadth was defined as the number of annotated unique rearrangements divided by the total number of unique productive rearrangements, and depth was defined as the summed frequency of the annotated unique rearrangements. Group comparisons of TCR breadth used two-sided Wilcoxon rank-sum tests. The source is immuneACCESS, and TCRdb retained only in-frame sequences with V and J called. Part of the clones is not carried over; for the studies checked, unresolved V genes explain less than half of this, and the remainder is unexplained. V, J and clone size were drawn from that table, and D and trimming were deduced from the DNA. The table for this sample lists about 400,000 clones; about 89% of them were counted only once. Approximately 1.9% of the sample belongs to the ten largest clones.

These data are taken from a study of Ad26.COV2.S vaccination and SARS-CoV-2 variants (dated by TCRdb to the early 2020s). Concerning the study at large: Donors in the vaccine arm were drawn from COV1001, a multicentre, randomized, double-blind, placebo-controlled phase I-IIa trial testing Ad26.COV2.S in healthy adults. The TCR-sequenced set comprised about 32 samples: around 20 Ad26.COV2.S vaccine recipients, 5 placebo recipients and 8 SARS-CoV-2 convalescent individuals. Investigators did not know the trial group allocation while performing experiments and assessing outcomes. Ad26.COV2.S was given intramuscularly at 5x10^10 or 1x10^11 viral particles, as a single shot or as two shots 56 days apart. Sequencing of the TCRbeta repertoire served to evaluate the specificity and breadth of SARS-CoV-2-reactive T cell receptors following Ad26.COV2.S vaccination. Trial participants were randomized into five groups of five, in which low-dose or high-dose Ad26.COV2.S was given once or twice, or placebo was given on both occasions.

Broad study findings and their caveats: The authors noted that total T cell responses may have been underestimated by the TCR breadth and depth analyses. Ad26.COV2.S recipients had higher spike-specific TCR breadth than placebo recipients (P = 0.0014). Comparing responses between vaccine doses or regimens was not something the study was powered to do. After vaccination, spike-specific CD8+ and CD4+ T cell responses were reported to show substantial breadth. Vaccine and placebo recipients had similar non-spike TCR breadth, a finding consistent with the vaccine containing only spike.

This sample's treatment or condition label indicates: approximately 18 received Ad26.COV2.S at low or high dose, single or two shots; about 5 received placebo; per-sample allocation not given. Repertoires of vaccine and placebo recipients were sequenced from samples taken on day 63 after the first injection. Between 29 July and 7 August 2020, Cohort 1b enrolled 25 adults aged 18-55 years at one site in Boston, USA. Ad26.COV2.S was a replication-incompetent adenovirus type 26 vector expressing a prefusion-stabilized SARS-CoV-2 spike protein from the original Wuhan strain. This chain is built from TRBV3-1 (or the pseudogene TRBV3-2) and TRBJ1-1, and TRBD1 aligns with 8 junction nucleotides. This sample comprised peripheral blood, obtained in a trial of Ad26.COV2.S vaccine versus placebo. The origin of this receptor is a person aged 18-60 years who received the Ad26.COV2.S COVID-19 vaccine or a placebo. The DNA sequence follows: TGTGCCAGCAGAATACAGGGGGGGAACACTGAAGCTTTCTTT. Its coded protein is CASRIQGGNTEAFF.